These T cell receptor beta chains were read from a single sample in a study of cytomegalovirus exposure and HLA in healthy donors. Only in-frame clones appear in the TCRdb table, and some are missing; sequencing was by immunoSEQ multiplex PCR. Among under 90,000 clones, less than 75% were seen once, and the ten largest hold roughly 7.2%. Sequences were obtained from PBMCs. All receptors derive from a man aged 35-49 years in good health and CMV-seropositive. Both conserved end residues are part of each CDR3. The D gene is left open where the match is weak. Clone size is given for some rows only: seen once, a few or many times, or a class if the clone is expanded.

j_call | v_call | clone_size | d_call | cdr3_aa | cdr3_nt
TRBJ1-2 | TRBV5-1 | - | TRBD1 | CASRNPGQGAYGYTF | TGCGCCAGCAGAAACCCGGGACAGGGGGCTTATGGCTACACCTTC
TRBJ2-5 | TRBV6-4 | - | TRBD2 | CASREPGTSGVGTQYF | TGTGCCAGCAGGGAACCCGGGACTAGCGGGGTCGGGACCCAGTACTTC
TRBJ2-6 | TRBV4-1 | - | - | CASSPPRANVLTF | TGCGCCAGCAGCCCCCCTAGGGCCAACGTCCTGACTTTC
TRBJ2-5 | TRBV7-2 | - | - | CASSLNQGRETQYF | TGTGCCAGCAGCTTGAATCAGGGAAGAGAGACCCAGTACTTC
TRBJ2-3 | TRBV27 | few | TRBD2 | CASARLRRGDTDTQYF | TGTGCCAGCGCCCGATTAAGGCGGGGGGACACAGATACGCAGTATTTT
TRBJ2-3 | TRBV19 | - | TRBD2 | CASSRLAGGSDTQYF | TGTGCCAGTAGTCGGCTAGCGGGAGGGTCAGATACGCAGTATTTT
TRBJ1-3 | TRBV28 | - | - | CASSSGGRVSGNTIYF | TGTGCCAGCAGTTCGGGCGGGCGTGTCTCCGGAAACACCATATATTTT
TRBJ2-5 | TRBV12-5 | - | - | CASGLGGTQYF | TGTGCTAGTGGTTTAGGGGGGACCCAGTACTTC
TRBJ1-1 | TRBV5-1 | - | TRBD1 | CASSFRDRGEAFF | TGCGCCAGCAGCTTCCGGGACAGGGGGGAAGCTTTCTTT
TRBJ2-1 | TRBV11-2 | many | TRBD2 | CASSLEGGGNQFF | TGTGCCAGCAGCTTAGAGGGCGGGGGGAATCAGTTCTTC
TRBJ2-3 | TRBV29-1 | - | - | CSGMTASTDTQYF | TGCAGCGGAATGACAGCTAGCACAGATACGCAGTATTTT
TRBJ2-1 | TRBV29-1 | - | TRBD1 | CSVAGGQGPSYNEQFF | TGCAGCGTCGCTGGGGGACAGGGGCCCTCCTACAATGAGCAGTTCTTC
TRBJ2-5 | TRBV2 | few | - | CASSNDPGERETQYF | TGTGCCAGCTCCAATGATCCCGGAGAGAGAGAGACCCAGTACTTC
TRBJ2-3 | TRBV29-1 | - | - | CSVRLNTDTQYF | TGCAGCGTCAGACTAAACACAGATACGCAGTATTTT
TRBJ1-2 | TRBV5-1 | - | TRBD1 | CASSSGQGKLSYTF | TGCGCCAGCAGCTCGGGACAGGGAAAATTGAGCTACACCTTC
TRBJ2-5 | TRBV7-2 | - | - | CASSVRRQETQYF | TGTGCCAGCAGCGTTCGGAGGCAAGAGACCCAGTACTTC
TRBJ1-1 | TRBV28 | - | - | CASSLFSAGNTEAFF | TGTGCCAGCAGTTTATTTTCGGCAGGGAACACTGAAGCTTTCTTT
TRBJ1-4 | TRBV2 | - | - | CASSTRMIGANEKLFF | TGTGCCAGCAGTACCAGAATGATCGGAGCTAATGAAAAACTGTTTTTT
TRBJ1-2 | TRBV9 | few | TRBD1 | CASSARDRFHGYTF | TGTGCCAGCAGCGCTCGGGACAGATTTCATGGCTACACCTTC
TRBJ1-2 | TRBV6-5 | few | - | CASSYSPTQYYGYTF | TGTGCCAGCAGTTACTCCCCGACACAATACTATGGCTACACCTTC
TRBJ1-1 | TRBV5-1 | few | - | CASSIFGLNTEAFF | TGCGCCAGCAGCATATTCGGGTTGAACACTGAAGCTTTCTTT
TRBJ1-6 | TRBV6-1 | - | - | CASSAPGDRISYNSPLHF | TGTGCCAGCAGTGCCCCAGGAGACAGAATCTCCTATAATTCACCCCTCCACTTT
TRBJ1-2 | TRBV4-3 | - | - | CASSQDRGPYGYTF | TGCGCCAGCAGCCAAGACAGGGGACCTTATGGCTACACCTTC